This TCR beta chain was found in a study of T-cell reconstitution after alpha-beta-depleted transplantation in children. Regarding the study as a whole: Reportedly, roughly two months post-transplant, alpha-beta T cells arose from several hundred expanded graft clones. Some patients' high day-60 TCRbeta diversity was attributed to recipient cells surviving conditioning. Newly produced T cells mostly provided counts and TCRbeta diversity after one year, as hyperexpanded clones declined.

Germline V gives CDR1 DFQATT, CDR2 SNEGSKA (reference sequence). CDR3 length: 14 amino acids. Losses at the gene ends were 2 bases for V and 5 bases for J; bases not matched to a gene: 6. This clonotype came up a few times. Antigen specificity is unknown. Molecular barcoding with unique molecular identifiers was used for the TCRbeta library. TCRdb called the PCR reads again in MiXCR, with one record for every CDR3 protein. Here the sample spans about 76,000 distinct CDR3 sequences, less than 15% being singletons. V and J are TRBV20-1 and TRBJ2-5, with 9 bases identical to TRBD2. This specimen was PBMCs, mostly from graft donor cells, taken 180 days after TCRalphabeta/CD19-depleted stem cell transplant. The source of this sequence is a male patient between 2 and 10 years old who had a stem cell transplant for acute lymphoblastic leukemia, so the T cells may come from the graft donor. CDR3 residues: CSARNSGRWETQYF. As DNA, the CDR3 is TGCAGTGCTAGAAATAGCGGGAGATGGGAGACCCAGTACTTC.